The 3 T cell receptor beta chains below were found in one sample sequenced in a study of cytomegalovirus exposure and HLA in healthy donors. PCR amplification relied on 60 Vbeta primers (plus 13 Jbeta primers). Sequencing was performed with immunoSEQ multiplex PCR; in TCRdb, only in-frame clones are kept and a portion is missing. This sample has about 110,000 clones, with roughly 80% found just once. Sequencing was carried out using PBMCs. The receptor set was obtained from a man in his fifties in good health and CMV-seronegative.

The table lists this clone with a count of one. This chain links TRBV7-9 with TRBJ1-2, with 10 bases lining up with TRBD1. Germline CDR1 is SEHNR and CDR2 is FQNEAQ (reference sequence). With 7 bases clipped from V and 7 bases from J, the junction kept 12 bases outside the gene matches. The CDR3 runs 15 residues. For the CDR3, the DNA is TGTGCCAGCACACCGGGACAGGGGCCGCGCAGTGGCTACACCTTC. Protein sequence: CASTPGQGPRSGYTF.

The V gene is TRBV6-1, the J gene TRBJ1-5; 7 nucleotides agree with TRBD1. The CDR3 loop spans 17 amino acids. The germline V gene has CDR1 MNHNS and CDR2 SASEGT. After removal of 2 bases from V and 1 base from J, the junction contained 8 bases not matched to a gene. The CDR3 is CASSELPGTASNQPQHF. The CDR3 region has the DNA TGTGCCAGCAGTGAACTCCCCGGGACAGCAAGCAATCAGCCCCAGCATTTT.

This clone was picked up one time. The genes are TRBV11-2 and TRBJ1-2, with TRBD1 matching 7 bases. J lost 4 bases, V lost 4 bases, and 9 bases had no gene match. The length of the CDR3 is 15 residues. Germline CDR1 SGHAT, CDR2 FQNNGV. CDR3 in amino acids: CASSSQGQRLYGYTF. The CDR3 DNA sequence: TGTGCCAGCAGCTCCCAGGGACAGAGACTCTATGGCTACACCTTC.